Listed below are T cell receptor beta chains from one sample, sequenced in a study of graft-versus-host responses after intestinal transplantation. Clones were read by immunoSEQ multiplex PCR, and TCRdb kept only the in-frame ones, dropping some. The sample carries 80,000 to 95,000 clones, 88% recorded once. No antigens are known for them. The sequencing used unstimulated CD4+ T cells sorted from spleen or lymph node cells, collected before transplant. Receptors were obtained from a human donor who was the organ donor for an intestinal transplant. Each CDR3 is given with its conserved first and last residue. A D gene is named only where the DNA matches it firmly. Some rows have no size entry. The others give once, few or many, or a class for an expanded clone.

D | size | length | J | V | CDR3 | DNA
TRBD2 | once | 18 | TRBJ2-1 | TRBV14 | CASSQGLAGESTYNEQFF | TGTGCCAGCAGCCAGGGTCTAGCGGGAGAGTCGACCTACAATGAGCAGTTCTTC
TRBD1 | once | 15 | TRBJ1-2 | TRBV19 | CASSPRDSPNYGYTF | TGTGCCAGTAGTCCCCGGGACAGCCCTAACTATGGCTACACCTTC
- | - | 14 | TRBJ1-3 | TRBV19 | CASSPGFSGNTIYF | TGTGCCAGTAGTCCGGGGTTCTCTGGAAACACCATATATTTT
TRBD2 | - | 19 | TRBJ2-3 | TRBV2 | CASWGGPGLADFSTDTQYF | TGTGCCAGCTGGGGGGGGCCGGGACTAGCGGATTTTAGCACAGATACGCAGTATTTT
- | - | 18 | TRBJ2-1 | TRBV4-2 | CASSQALTATGRVNEQFF | TGTGCCAGCAGCCAAGCCTTAACCGCCACAGGTCGGGTGAATGAGCAGTTCTTC
- | - | 17 | TRBJ1-4 | TRBV5-1 | CASSLVVASATNEKLFF | TGCGCCAGCAGCTTGGTGGTGGCTTCAGCAACTAATGAAAAACTGTTTTTT
TRBD2 | - | 15 | TRBJ2-1 | TRBV19 | CASRKSGSPHNEQFF | TGTGCCAGTAGAAAAAGCGGGAGTCCCCACAATGAGCAGTTCTTC
- | - | 14 | TRBJ2-7 | TRBV28 | CASSLVGGDYEQYF | TGTGCCAGCAGCCTGGTAGGGGGGGACTACGAGCAGTACTTC
- | - | 16 | TRBJ2-7 | TRBV9 | CASRGRSGHRAYEQYF | TGTGCCAGCAGAGGGCGTTCGGGACATAGAGCCTACGAGCAGTACTTC
- | once | 16 | TRBJ1-6 | TRBV6-5 | CASSLQGSAYNSPLHF | TGTGCCAGCAGTTTACAGGGATCCGCCTATAATTCACCCCTCCACTTT
TRBD1 | - | 16 | TRBJ2-3 | TRBV18 | CASSPLTGYRTDTQYF | TGTGCCAGCTCACCATTGACAGGGTACCGCACAGATACGCAGTATTTT
- | - | 15 | TRBJ2-7 | TRBV6-1 | CASRTSPDSTYEQYF | TGTGCCAGCAGGACCAGCCCGGACAGTACCTACGAGCAGTACTTC
TRBD2 | - | 15 | TRBJ2-2 | TRBV5-1 | CASSSSGINTGELFF | TGCGCCAGCAGCTCTAGCGGCATAAACACCGGGGAGCTGTTTTTT
- | - | 13 | TRBJ1-3 | TRBV9 | CASRASSGNTIYF | TGTGCCAGCAGGGCAAGCTCTGGAAACACCATATATTTT
TRBD2 | - | 18 | TRBJ2-3 | TRBV27 | CASSETIWASGWADTQYF | TGTGCCAGCAGCGAAACCATTTGGGCTAGCGGATGGGCAGATACGCAGTATTTT
TRBD1 | - | 17 | TRBJ2-7 | TRBV5-1 | CASSLAVGTGYVYEQYF | TGCGCCAGCAGCTTGGCGGTGGGGACAGGTTATGTCTACGAGCAGTACTTC
- | few | 13 | TRBJ2-6 | TRBV11-3 | CASSLGAANVLTF | TGTGCCAGCAGCTTAGGGGCAGCCAACGTCCTGACTTTC
- | once | 15 | TRBJ1-2 | TRBV6-1 | CAGQYRVGYIDGYTF | TGTGCCGGACAATACAGGGTGGGTTATATTGATGGCTACACCTTC
- | - | 14 | TRBJ1-1 | TRBV2 | CASSEQGPNTEAFF | TGTGCCAGCAGTGAACAGGGCCCGAACACTGAAGCTTTCTTT